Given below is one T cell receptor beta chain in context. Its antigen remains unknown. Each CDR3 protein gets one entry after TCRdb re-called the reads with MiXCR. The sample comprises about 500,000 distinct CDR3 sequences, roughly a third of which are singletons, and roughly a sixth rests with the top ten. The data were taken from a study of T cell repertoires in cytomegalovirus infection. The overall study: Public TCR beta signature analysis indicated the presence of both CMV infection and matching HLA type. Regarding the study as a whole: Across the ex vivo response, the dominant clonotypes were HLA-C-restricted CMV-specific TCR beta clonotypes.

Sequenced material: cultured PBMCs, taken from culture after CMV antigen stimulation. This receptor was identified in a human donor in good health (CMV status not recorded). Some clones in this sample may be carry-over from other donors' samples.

Here the CDR3 DNA reads TGTGCCAGCAGTGAATCCCTAGGATTGAGGACAACTAATGAAAAACTGTTTTTT. Translation: CASSESLGLRTTNEKLFF. The gene calls are TRBV25-1 and TRBJ1-4; D not certain. CDR1 and CDR2 from the germline V gene are MGHDK and SYGVNS. This CDR3 region has 18 residues. Trimming removed 1 base from V and 0 bases from J, with 15 bases in between.